A single sample is the source of the 18 T cell receptor beta chains below, sequenced in a study of beta chain features in type 1 diabetes. The entirety of the isolated RNA underwent reverse transcription, so expressed TCRB transcripts were sequenced. Profiling relied on immunoSEQ multiplex PCR, and the TCRdb table lists in-frame clones only, not all of them. The data contain 450,000 or so clones, approximately 10% of them singletons. Sample: naive CD4+ T cells from blood. All receptors derive from a woman aged 18-29 years in good health.

The chain employs TRBV25-1 and TRBJ2-1; no firm D call. V dropped 2 bases and J dropped 0 bases, with 11 bases sitting between them. Germline CDR1 reads MGHDK; CDR2 reads SYGVNS. The length of the CDR3 is 16 residues. In DNA form, the CDR3 reads TGTGCCAGCAGTGAACTGAAGGGTGGCTCCTACAATGAGCAGTTCTTC. It yields the protein CASSELKGGSYNEQFF. Full variable domain (outside the CDR3, taken from reference TRBV25-1 and TRBJ2-1): EADIYQTPRYLVIGTGKKITLECSQTMGHDKMYWYQQDPGMELHLIHYSYGVNSTEKGDLSSESTVSRIRTEHFPLTLESARPSHTSQYLCASSELKGGSYNEQFFGPGTRLTVL.

The V and J genes are TRBV5-1 and TRBJ2-7; 10 positions match TRBD1. Germline V gene lookup returns CDR1 SGHRS and CDR2 YFSETQ. V lost 4 bases and J lost 2; bases outside the gene matches: 6. The CDR3 is made up of 15 amino acids. Here the CDR3 DNA reads TGCGCCAGCAGCCAAGATGGGACAGGGGCCTACGAGCAGTACTTC. Its translation is CASSQDGTGAYEQYF.

This chain connects TRBV7-9 to TRBJ1-2, with TRBD1 as a possible D gene (5 bases). Trimming removed 2 bases at V and 6 bases at J, with 13 bases between. Per germline, CDR1 SEHNR and CDR2 FQNEAQ (reference sequence). CDR3 length equals 14 residues. The CDR3 DNA follows: TGTGCCAGCAGCTTAATAGGCTCAGGGAATGGCTACACCTTC. Translating it yields CASSLIGSGNGYTF.

This chain connects TRBV27 to TRBJ2-4; tentative D call: TRBD1 (6 bases). The CDR3 has 14 residues. The V gene's germline CDR1 is MNHEY and CDR2 SMNVEV (reference sequence). With 8 bases removed from V and 6 bases from J, the gap between germline ends came to 17 bases. The CDR3 loop is CASGPRTVGNIQYF. CDR3 DNA: TGTGCCAGCGGACCGAGGACAGTAGGAAACATTCAGTACTTC.

This clone turned up a few times. This sequence joins TRBV5-1 and TRBJ2-7; the match to TRBD2 covers 10 bases. Germline V gene data show CDR1 as SGHRS and CDR2 as YFSETQ. There are 16 residues in the CDR3. With 4 bases clipped from V and 0 bases from J, the junction kept 7 bases outside the gene matches. This chain's CDR3 is CASSGRASGSSYEQYF. The DNA for the CDR3 is TGCGCCAGCAGCGGCCGAGCTAGCGGGAGCTCCTACGAGCAGTACTTC.

This chain connects TRBV4-2 to TRBJ1-6; 8 bases align to TRBD1. Germline assignment: CDR1 LGHNA and CDR2 YNFKEQ. J lost 8 bases, V lost 1 base, and 7 bases had no gene match. This CDR3 region has 16 residues. DNA of the CDR3: TGTGCCAGCAGCCAAGTCCCGGACAGGGCGGATTCACCCCTCCACTTT. Its protein is CASSQVPDRADSPLHF.

This rearrangement joins TRBV27 to TRBJ2-5, with D perhaps assigned TRBD1 or TRBD2 (6 bases each). Germline V gives CDR1 MNHEY, CDR2 SMNVEV (reference sequence). CDR3 length: 14 residues. Trimming took off 0 bases at V and 5 bases at J, with 10 bases between the two ends. The CDR3 DNA reads TGTGCCAGCAGTTTATCGTGGAGGGGGGAGACCCAGTACTTC. Amino acids: CASSLSWRGETQYF.

This clone was observed a few times. V gene TRBV28 combines with J gene TRBJ1-2; TRBD1 might be the D (5 bases). Trimming cost V 7 bases and J 7 bases, with 7 bases left between them. Germline CDR1 and CDR2: MDHEN and SYDVKM. The CDR3 has 10 amino acids. The DNA of the CDR3 is TGTGCCAGCATGAGGGGTGGCTACACCTTC. Residues: CASMRGGYTF.

The chain employs TRBV19 and TRBJ2-1, with 10 bases fitting TRBD2. The germline CDR1 and CDR2 sequences are LNHDA and SQIVND (reference sequence). V lost 7 bases to trimming and J lost 3 bases; unmatched junction nucleotides: 6. The CDR3 runs to 15 residues. DNA for the CDR3: TGTGCCAGTAAGAGGACTAGCGGAAACTACAATGAGCAGTTCTTC. It specifies CASKRTSGNYNEQFF.

In its sample, this clone was seen a few times. This rearrangement joins TRBV7-8 to TRBJ2-5, with D hard to call. CDR3 length: 16 amino acids. Germline values: CDR1 SGHVS, CDR2 FQNEAQ. Trimming cost V 1 base and J 7 bases, with 19 bases left between them. CDR3 sequence (DNA): TGTGCCAGCAGCTTAGAAAGATTCTATTCGAAAGGGACCCAGTACTTC. This encodes CASSLERFYSKGTQYF. Full variable domain (missing parts from reference TRBV7-8 and TRBJ2-5): GAGVSQSPRYKVAKRGQDVALRCDPISGHVSLFWYQQALGQGPEFLTYFQNEAQLDKSGLPSDRFFAERPEGSVSTLKIQRTQQEDSAVYLCASSLERFYSKGTQYFGPGTRLLVL.

The V and J genes are TRBV18 and TRBJ2-1, with 9 bases lining up with TRBD2. Unmatched junction bases numbered 4, after V lost 2 bases and J lost 5 bases. From germline, CDR1 is KGHSH and CDR2 LQKENI. The CDR3 has 15 amino acids. The CDR3 DNA reads TGTGCCAGCTCACCAGTGACTAGCGGCAACAATGAGCAGTTCTTC. It specifies CASSPVTSGNNEQFF.

The V and J genes are TRBV28 and TRBJ2-7; no clear D. The CDR3 consists of 15 residues. V gave up 4 bases and J gave up 3 bases, with 16 bases separating them. Per the germline V gene, CDR1 is MDHEN and CDR2 is SYDVKM. This CDR3 is CASSSVSARNYEQYV. The CDR3, as DNA: TGTGCCAGCAGTTCAGTTTCCGCCCGGAACTACGAGCAGTACGTC.

This clone was counted only a few times. The genes are TRBV4-3 and TRBJ2-2; D may be TRBD2 (6 bases). In germline, CDR1 is LGHNA, CDR2 YSLEER. The CDR3 totals 15 residues. The ends were cut back, 1 base at V and 4 bases at J, with 10 bases in the middle. The CDR3 DNA sequence: TGCGCCAGCAGCCAAGGCCGGGGGACCACCGGGGAGCTGTTTTTT. Translation: CASSQGRGTTGELFF.

This chain uses TRBV11-1 with TRBJ2-7; TRBD1 matches 8 bases. J gave up 1 base and V 5 bases, and 7 bases lay outside the gene matches. This CDR3 contains 15 residues. Germline V gives CDR1 SGHAT, CDR2 FQDESV (reference sequence). The CDR3 is CASSLGTGGSYEQYV. For the CDR3, the DNA is TGTGCCAGCAGCCTCGGCACAGGGGGGTCCTACGAGCAGTACGTC.

This clone has a handful of counts. The chain is built from TRBV7-9 and TRBJ2-5, with D maybe TRBD1 (6 bases). The V gene lost 6 bases and the J gene lost 2 bases, with 22 bases spanning the gap. The germline CDR1 and CDR2 sequences are SEHNR and FQNEAQ (reference sequence). CDR3 length: 17 residues. The CDR3 loop is CASRPHAQAQGQETQYF. CDR3 nucleotides: TGTGCCAGCAGACCTCACGCTCAGGCGCAGGGGCAAGAGACCCAGTACTTC.

The CDR3 bases are TGTGCCACCAGCAGAGATCGGAGGGGGGCTTACTACAATGAGCAGTTCTTC. Encoded protein: CATSRDRRGAYYNEQFF. The rearrangement joins TRBV15 to TRBJ2-1; D assignment may be TRBD1 or TRBD2 (6 bases each). The germline V gene has CDR1 LNHNV and CDR2 YYDKDF (reference sequence). The CDR3 sequence is 17 residues long. Deletions cut 0 bases from V and 3 bases from J, with 15 bases between.

This clone was seen ten or more times. Different DNA sequences within this sample yield the same CDR3. The rearrangement links TRBV29-1 to TRBJ2-3, with unresolved D. V was clipped by 4 bases and J by 2 bases, with 10 bases between them. CDR1 is SQVTM, CDR2 ANQGSEA, per germline. The CDR3 covers 13 residues. This CDR3 is CSVGSLHTDTQYF. Here the CDR3 DNA reads TGCAGCGTTGGCTCACTACACACAGATACGCAGTATTTT.

This clone was seen a handful of times. V and J are TRBV30 and TRBJ2-7, with D possibly TRBD1 on 6 matching bases. With 7 bases removed from V and 4 bases from J, the gap between germline ends came to 17 bases. Per the germline V gene, CDR1 is GTSNPN and CDR2 is SVGIG (reference sequence). CDR3 length equals 13 residues. In DNA form, the CDR3 reads TGTGCCTTCGGACAGTCGCTTTCGTACGAGCAGTACTTC. Protein: CAFGQSLSYEQYF.